The entry below gives a single T cell receptor (beta chain) sequence along with its context. This clonotype was seen a handful of times. Its antigen specificity is not known. With a much larger clone just one base away, this may be a read error. This sample was included in a study of T-cell memory formation after mild COVID-19 (dated by TCRdb to about 2021). A note on the overall study: Most TCR sequence clusters were specific to one of the two donors. Longitudinal TCRalpha and TCRbeta repertoire sequencing tracked T-cell clones expanding and contracting after mild COVID-19 in a couple of donors. The cohort was made up of two young adult volunteers, one female and one male, who were previously healthy.

For sequencing, an Illumina NovaSeq 6000 was employed. TCRalpha and TCRbeta cDNA libraries were constructed by 5'RACE with constant-segment primers, with sample barcodes and unique molecular identifiers being introduced. RNA was extracted from every sample with Trizol reagent. Library amplification was performed in two PCR steps, and a second sample barcode and Illumina TruSeq adapters were introduced in the second step. Sequencing of the libraries was done on an Illumina NovaSeq, producing 2 x 150 bp paired-end reads. Concerning the study's data processing: The reads were demultiplexed and collapsed into UMI-guided consensus sequences using migec v1.2.7. With mixcr v2.1.11, UMI consensuses were aligned to TRA and TRB V and J templates and assembled into clonotypes. Expanded or contracted clonotypes were those called significant by both edgeR and NoisET, with noise models trained on biological replicates. For edgeR calls, the thresholds were a false discovery rate-adjusted p below 0.01 and a log2 fold-change of 1. As an exploratory analysis of dynamics, max-normalized trajectories of the 1000 most abundant clonotypes were examined by PCA with hierarchical clustering. Separately sequenced CD4+ and CD8+ repertoires were used to assign the CD4 or CD8 phenotype of responding clones. The public reads were run again by TCRdb, first through fastp at Q25 and then through MiXCR, and only productive beta chains were kept. Duplicate CDR3 protein sequences are folded into a single record with the most common DNA and genes. These V and J calls originate from TCRdb's pipeline instead of the authors' own analysis. In all, the sample holds fewer than 150,000 distinct CDR3 sequences, and about 6.5% of those were seen once. Clones ranked in the top ten supply 2% to 2.5% of the sample.

Trimming at the junction amounts to 3 bases on V and 8 bases on J, and the germline ends lie 17 bases apart. The germline V gene gives CDR1 as SQVTM and CDR2 as ANQGSEA. The CDR3 runs 14 amino acids, cysteine and phenylalanine included. Just the 42-base CDR3 DNA is kept, in frame starting at base 1. Ficoll-Paque density gradient centrifugation was used to isolate PBMCs. Study-wide conclusions, independent of this receptor: From day 15 to 85, contracting clones showed balanced CD4/CD8 phenotypes, whereas a second wave of clones that expanded from day 15 to 37 leaned towards CD4+. Contracting CD4+ clones were found mainly in CM and EM memory subsets, while CD8+ clones were enriched in EMRA. Whether the second-wave clones peaking on day 37 were SARS-CoV-2 specific was not confirmed. Some responding clones were detected in pre-infection memory, which suggested that pre-existing cross-reactive memory T cells had joined the SARS-CoV-2 response. Only two mild cases were covered in the study, and larger cohorts including severe cases with pre-infection samples were considered necessary.

The chain was built from TRBV29-1 and TRBJ2-1; the D gene is possibly TRBD2, with 5 bases matching. Material: PBMCs or a T cell subset sorted from them (not recorded which). The receptor's source is an adult woman who had mild COVID-19 (a few samples of this study predate the infection). The sample titles of this study are shuffled in the database, so cell type and time point are left out; the donor was told from shared clones. This receptor carries the CDR3 CSVEVRGSMYEQFF. The nucleotides are TGCAGCGTTGAGGTTAGAGGGAGTATGTATGAGCAGTTCTTC.